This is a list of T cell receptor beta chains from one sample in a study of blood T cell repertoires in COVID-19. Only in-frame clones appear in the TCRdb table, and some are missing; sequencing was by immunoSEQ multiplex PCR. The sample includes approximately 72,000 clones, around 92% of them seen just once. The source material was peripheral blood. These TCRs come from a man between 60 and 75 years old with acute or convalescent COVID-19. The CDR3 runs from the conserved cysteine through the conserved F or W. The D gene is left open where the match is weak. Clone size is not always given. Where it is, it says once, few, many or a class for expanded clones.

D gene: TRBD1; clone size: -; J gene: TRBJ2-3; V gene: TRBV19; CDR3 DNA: TGTGCCAGTAGTACCCAACAGGGGCAGACGCAGTATTTT; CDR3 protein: CASSTQQGQTQYF
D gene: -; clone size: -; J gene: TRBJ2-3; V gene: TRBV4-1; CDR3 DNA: TGCGCCAGCAGCCAACACGGGCAGGGCGCGGATACGCAGTATTTT; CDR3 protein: CASSQHGQGADTQYF
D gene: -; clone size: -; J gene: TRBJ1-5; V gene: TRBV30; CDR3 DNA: TGTGCCTGGAGTGTACAAGCGAATCAGCCCCAGCATTTT; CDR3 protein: CAWSVQANQPQHF
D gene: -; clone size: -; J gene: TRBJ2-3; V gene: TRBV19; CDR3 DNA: TGTGCCAGTAGCGAAGGCCCAGGGGCAGATACGCAGTATTTT; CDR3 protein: CASSEGPGADTQYF
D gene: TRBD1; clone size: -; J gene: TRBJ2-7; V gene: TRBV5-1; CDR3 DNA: TGCGCCAGCAGAGAGGGGGCAACCTCCTACGAGCAGTACTTC; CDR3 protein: CASREGATSYEQYF
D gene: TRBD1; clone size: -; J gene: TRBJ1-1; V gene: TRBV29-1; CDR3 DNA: TGCAGCGTTGGGGGCGGGACAGGGAGAGCTTTCTTT; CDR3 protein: CSVGGGTGRAFF
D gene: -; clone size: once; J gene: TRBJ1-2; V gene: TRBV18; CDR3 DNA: TGTGCCAGCTCACCACCGCGGGGGACGGGATATGGCTACACCTTC; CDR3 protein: CASSPPRGTGYGYTF
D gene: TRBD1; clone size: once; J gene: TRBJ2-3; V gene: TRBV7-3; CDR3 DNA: TGTGCCAGCAGCCGGATCAGTCCCGGGACAGGGGCAGATACGCAGTATTTT; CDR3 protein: CASSRISPGTGADTQYF
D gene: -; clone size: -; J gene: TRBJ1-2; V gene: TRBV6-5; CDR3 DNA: TGTGCCAGCAGTTACGGGGAGAGGCGTGGCTACACCTTC; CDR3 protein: CASSYGERRGYTF
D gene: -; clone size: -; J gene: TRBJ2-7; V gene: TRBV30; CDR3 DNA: TGTGCCTGGAGTATCGGGGTCGACTACGAGCAGTACTTC; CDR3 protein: CAWSIGVDYEQYF
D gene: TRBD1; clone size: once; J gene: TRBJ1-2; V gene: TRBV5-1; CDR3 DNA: TGCGCCAGCAGCCAGCGGACAGGGGTAAACTATGGCTACACCTTC; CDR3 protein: CASSQRTGVNYGYTF
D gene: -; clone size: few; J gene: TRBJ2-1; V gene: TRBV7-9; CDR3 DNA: TGTGCCAGCAGCCGCGGGGACTCTTTATACAATGAGCAGTTCTTC; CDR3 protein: CASSRGDSLYNEQFF
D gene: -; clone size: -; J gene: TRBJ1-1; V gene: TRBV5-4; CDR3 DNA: TGTGCCAGCAGCTTGGGGGGGGAACTCATGAACACTGAAGCTTTCTTT; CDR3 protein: CASSLGGELMNTEAFF
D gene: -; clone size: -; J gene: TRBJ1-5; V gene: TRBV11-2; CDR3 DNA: TGTGCCAGCATCCCTAAGGGGTACGATCAGCCCCAGCATTTT; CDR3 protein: CASIPKGYDQPQHF
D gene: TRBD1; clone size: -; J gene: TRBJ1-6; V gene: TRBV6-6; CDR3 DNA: TGTGCCAGCATGGCCGGGACAGGGCCCCGTCGGACCCTCCACTTT; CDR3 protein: CASMAGTGPRRTLHF
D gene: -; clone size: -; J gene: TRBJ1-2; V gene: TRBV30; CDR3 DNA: TGTGCCGGGGGCAGGGATCTAAACTATGGCTACACCTTC; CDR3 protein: CAGGRDLNYGYTF
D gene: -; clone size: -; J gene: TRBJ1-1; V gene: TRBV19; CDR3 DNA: TGTGCCAGTAGTTTTTCCTCAGGAACTGAAGCTTTCTTT; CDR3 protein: CASSFSSGTEAFF
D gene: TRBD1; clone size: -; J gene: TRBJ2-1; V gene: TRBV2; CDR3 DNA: TGTGCCAGCATAAGGACAGGGCATATGGATGAGCAGTTCTTC; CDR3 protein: CASIRTGHMDEQFF
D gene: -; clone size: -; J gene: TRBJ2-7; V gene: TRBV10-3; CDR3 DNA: TGTGCCATCAGTGAAAGGGACACATCCTACGAGCAGTACTTC; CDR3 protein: CAISERDTSYEQYF
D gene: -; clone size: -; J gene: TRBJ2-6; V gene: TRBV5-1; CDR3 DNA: TGCGCCAGCAGCCCGATGGACAGCGCCTATTCTGGGGCCAACGTCCTGACTTTC; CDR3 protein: CASSPMDSAYSGANVLTF
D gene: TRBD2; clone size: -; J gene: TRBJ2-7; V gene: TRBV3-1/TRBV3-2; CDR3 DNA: TGTGCCAGCAGCCAATTTCTCTCTAGCGGGGGGCGTTCCTACGAGCAGTACTTC; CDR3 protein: CASSQFLSSGGRSYEQYF
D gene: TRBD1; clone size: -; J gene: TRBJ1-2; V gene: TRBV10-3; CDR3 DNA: TGTGCCATCACGATCGGACAGGGTGGCTATGGCTACACCTTC; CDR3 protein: CAITIGQGGYGYTF
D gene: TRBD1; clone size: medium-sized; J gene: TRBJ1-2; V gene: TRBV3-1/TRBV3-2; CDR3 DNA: TGTGCCAGCAGCCTTCTATCAGGGGGCGCCTATGGCTACACCTTC; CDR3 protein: CASSLLSGGAYGYTF
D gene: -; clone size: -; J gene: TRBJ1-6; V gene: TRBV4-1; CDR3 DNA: TGCGCCAGCAGCCAATCTGAACAGGGCCTTAGCTCCTATAATTCACCCCTCCACTTT; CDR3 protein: CASSQSEQGLSSYNSPLHF
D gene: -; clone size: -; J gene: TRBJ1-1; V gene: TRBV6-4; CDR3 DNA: TGTGCCAGCAGTGACAGAGTGAACACTGAAGCTTTCTTT; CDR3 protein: CASSDRVNTEAFF
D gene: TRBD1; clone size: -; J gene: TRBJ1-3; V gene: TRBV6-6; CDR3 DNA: TGTGCCAGCAGTCGAACCCGACAGGGACCGGCTGGAAACACCATATATTTT; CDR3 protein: CASSRTRQGPAGNTIYF
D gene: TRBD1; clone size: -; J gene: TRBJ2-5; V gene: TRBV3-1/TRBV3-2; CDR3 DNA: TGTGCCAGCAGCCATGGACAGGGGGTGATGGAAGAGACCCAGTACTTC; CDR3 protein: CASSHGQGVMEETQYF
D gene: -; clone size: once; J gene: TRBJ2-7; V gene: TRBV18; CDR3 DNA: TGTGCCAGCTCGCAGCTACAGAGACCCTCCTACGAGCAGTACTTC; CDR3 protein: CASSQLQRPSYEQYF
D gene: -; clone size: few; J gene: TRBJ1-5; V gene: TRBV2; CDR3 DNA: TGTGCCAGCAGTGAATTTTATAGCAATCAGCCCCAGCATTTT; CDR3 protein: CASSEFYSNQPQHF
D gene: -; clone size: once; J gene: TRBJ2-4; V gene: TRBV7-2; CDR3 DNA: TGTGCCAGCAGCTTAGCTCCCCCTATGAACAGGGGGGGTAAAAACATTCAGTACTTC; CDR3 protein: CASSLAPPMNRGGKNIQYF
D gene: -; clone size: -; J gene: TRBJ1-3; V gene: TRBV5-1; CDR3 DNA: TGCGCCAGCAGCCAACGCGGCTCTGGAAACACCATATATTTT; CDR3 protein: CASSQRGSGNTIYF
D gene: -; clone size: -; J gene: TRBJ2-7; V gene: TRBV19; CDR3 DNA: TGTGCCAGTAGTATGAGTACGTCAGGCCAACCTTTAGAGCAGTACTTC; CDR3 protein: CASSMSTSGQPLEQYF
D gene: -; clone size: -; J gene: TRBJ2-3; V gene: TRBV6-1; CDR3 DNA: TGTGCCAGCAGTGAAGACTTCTTGACAGATACGCAGTATTTT; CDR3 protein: CASSEDFLTDTQYF
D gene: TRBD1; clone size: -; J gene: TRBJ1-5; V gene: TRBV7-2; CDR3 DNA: TGTGCCAGCAGCCCCCGAGGGGGCCTAGGGAATCAGCCCCAGCATTTT; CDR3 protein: CASSPRGGLGNQPQHF
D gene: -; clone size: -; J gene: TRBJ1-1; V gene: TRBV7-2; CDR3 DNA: TGTGCCAGCAGCTATGACAGTGGCGACACTGAAGCTTTCTTT; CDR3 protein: CASSYDSGDTEAFF
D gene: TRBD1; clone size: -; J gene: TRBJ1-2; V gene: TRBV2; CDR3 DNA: TGTGCCAGCAGTGCGCGGGGACAGGAGATAAACTATGGCTACACCTTC; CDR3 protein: CASSARGQEINYGYTF
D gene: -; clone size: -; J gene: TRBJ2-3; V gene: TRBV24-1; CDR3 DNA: TGTGCCACCAGCCAGGGTGGCACAGATACGCAGTATTTT; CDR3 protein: CATSQGGTDTQYF
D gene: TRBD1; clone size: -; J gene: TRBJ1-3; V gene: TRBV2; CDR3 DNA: TGTGCCAGCAGGTCTGGGACAGCTGGAAACACCATATATTTT; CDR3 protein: CASRSGTAGNTIYF
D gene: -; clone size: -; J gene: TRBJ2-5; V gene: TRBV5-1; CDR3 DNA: TGCGCCAGCAGCTTGGCCCCTGGGGGGATCGGAGAGACCCAGTACTTC; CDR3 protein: CASSLAPGGIGETQYF
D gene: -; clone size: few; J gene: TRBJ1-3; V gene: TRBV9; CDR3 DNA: TGTGCCAGCAGCGTAGGAGGGGAGGGAGGAAACACCATATATTTT; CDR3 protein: CASSVGGEGGNTIYF